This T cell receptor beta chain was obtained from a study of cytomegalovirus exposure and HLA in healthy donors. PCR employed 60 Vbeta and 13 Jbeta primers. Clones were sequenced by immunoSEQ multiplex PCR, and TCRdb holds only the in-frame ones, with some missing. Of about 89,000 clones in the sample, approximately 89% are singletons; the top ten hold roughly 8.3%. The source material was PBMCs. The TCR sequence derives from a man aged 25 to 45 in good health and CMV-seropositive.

The CDR3 is CASSLSQVGYEQYF. CDR3 DNA sequence: TGCGCCAGCAGCTTGTCACAGGTGGGCTACGAGCAGTACTTC. The V and J genes are TRBV5-1 and TRBJ2-7; D is possibly TRBD1 (5 bases). This CDR3 spans 14 amino acids. CDR1 SGHRS and CDR2 YFSETQ come from the germline V gene. The germline V and J ends were trimmed by 1 base and 3 bases, with 11 bases remaining between them.